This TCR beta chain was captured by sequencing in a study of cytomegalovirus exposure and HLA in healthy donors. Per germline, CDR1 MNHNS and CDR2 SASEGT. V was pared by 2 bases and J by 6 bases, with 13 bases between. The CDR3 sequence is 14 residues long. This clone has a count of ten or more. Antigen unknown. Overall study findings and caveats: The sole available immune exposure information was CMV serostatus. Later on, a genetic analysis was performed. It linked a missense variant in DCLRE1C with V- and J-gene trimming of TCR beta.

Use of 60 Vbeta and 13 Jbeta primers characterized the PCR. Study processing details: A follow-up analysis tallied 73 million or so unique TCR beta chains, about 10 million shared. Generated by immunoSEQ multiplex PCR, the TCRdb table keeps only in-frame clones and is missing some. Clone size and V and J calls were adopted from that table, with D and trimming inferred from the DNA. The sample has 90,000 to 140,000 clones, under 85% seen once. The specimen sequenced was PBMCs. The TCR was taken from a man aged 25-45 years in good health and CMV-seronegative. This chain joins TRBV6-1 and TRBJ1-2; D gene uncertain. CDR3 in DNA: TGTGCCAGCAGTGAAAGGGAGGTGGTGGATGGCTACACCTTC. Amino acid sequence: CASSEREVVDGYTF.